This TCR beta chain was identified during a study of shared clonotypes between healthy human individuals. Study-level background: CD4 naive and memory got three plates each, CD8 naive two, CD8 memory one.

The study's findings and limits: Lower generation probabilities were found for non-shared clonotypes than for those shared by all four donors.

Evenly divided among several immunoSEQ plates was the genomic DNA of each subset. Only in-frame clones appear in the TCRdb table, and some are missing; sequencing was by immunoSEQ multiplex PCR. The table records about 1.5 million clones, 98% of them present only once. This clone was detected once. What it binds is not known. Material: naive CD4+ T cells sorted from blood. Subset specified: CD45RA+ positively selected. The origin of this receptor is a man aged 30 to 39 in good health.

The CDR3: CASSPRAGEVNEQFF. CDR3 DNA sequence: TGTGCCAGCTCACCCCGTGCAGGGGAGGTTAATGAGCAGTTCTTC. The gene calls are TRBV18 and TRBJ2-1; D is possibly TRBD1 or TRBD2 (6 bases each). There are 15 residues in the CDR3. The germline V gene has CDR1 KGHSH and CDR2 LQKENI. V was clipped by 3 bases and J by 7 bases, with 16 bases between them.